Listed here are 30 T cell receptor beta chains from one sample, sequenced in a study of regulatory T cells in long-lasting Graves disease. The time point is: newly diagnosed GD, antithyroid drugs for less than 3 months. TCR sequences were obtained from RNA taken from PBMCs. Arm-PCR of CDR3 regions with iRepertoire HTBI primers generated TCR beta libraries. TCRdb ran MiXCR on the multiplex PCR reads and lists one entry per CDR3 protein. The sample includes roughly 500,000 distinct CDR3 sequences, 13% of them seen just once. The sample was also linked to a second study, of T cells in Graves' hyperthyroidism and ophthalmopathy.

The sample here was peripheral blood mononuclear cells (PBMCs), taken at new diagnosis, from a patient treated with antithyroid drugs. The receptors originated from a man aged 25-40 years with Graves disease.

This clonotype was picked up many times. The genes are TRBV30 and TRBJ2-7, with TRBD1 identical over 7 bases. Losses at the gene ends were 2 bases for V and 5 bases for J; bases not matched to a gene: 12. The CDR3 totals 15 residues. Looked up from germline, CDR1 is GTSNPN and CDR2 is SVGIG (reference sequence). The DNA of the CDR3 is TGTGCCTGGAGTCTCACGACAGGGTCTTGGGACGAGCAGTACTTC. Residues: CAWSLTTGSWDEQYF.

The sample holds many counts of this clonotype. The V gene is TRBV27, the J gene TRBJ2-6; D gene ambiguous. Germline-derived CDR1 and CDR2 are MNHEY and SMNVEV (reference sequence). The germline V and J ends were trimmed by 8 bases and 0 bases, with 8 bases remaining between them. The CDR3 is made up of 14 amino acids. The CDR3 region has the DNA TGTGCCAGCGGTGCCCCCTCTGGGGCCAACGTCCTGACTTTC. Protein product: CASGAPSGANVLTF.

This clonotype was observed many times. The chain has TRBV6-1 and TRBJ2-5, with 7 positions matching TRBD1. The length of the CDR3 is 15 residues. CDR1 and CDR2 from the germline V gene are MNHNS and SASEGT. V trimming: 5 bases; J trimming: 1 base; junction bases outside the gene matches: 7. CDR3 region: CASSSPGQFQETQYF. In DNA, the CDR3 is TGTGCCAGCAGTAGTCCGGGACAGTTCCAAGAGACCCAGTACTTC.

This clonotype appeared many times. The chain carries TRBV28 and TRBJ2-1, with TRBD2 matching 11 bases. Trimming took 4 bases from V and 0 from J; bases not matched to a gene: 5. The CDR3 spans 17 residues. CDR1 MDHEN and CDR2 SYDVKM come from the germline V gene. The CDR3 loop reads CASSSPTSGASYNEQFF. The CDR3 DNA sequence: TGTGCCAGCAGTTCCCCGACTAGCGGGGCCTCCTACAATGAGCAGTTCTTC. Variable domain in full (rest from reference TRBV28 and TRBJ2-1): DVKVTQSSRYLVKRTGEKVFLECVQDMDHENMFWYRQDPGLGLRLIYFSYDVKMKEKGDIPEGYSVSREKKERFSLILESASTNQTSMYLCASSSPTSGASYNEQFFGPGTRLTVL.

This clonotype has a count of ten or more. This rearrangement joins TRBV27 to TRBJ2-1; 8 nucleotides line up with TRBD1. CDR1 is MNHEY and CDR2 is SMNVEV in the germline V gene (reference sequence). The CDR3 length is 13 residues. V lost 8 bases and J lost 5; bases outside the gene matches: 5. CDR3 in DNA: TGTGCCAGCGGGAAGACAGGGGACAATGAGCAGTTCTTC. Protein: CASGKTGDNEQFF.

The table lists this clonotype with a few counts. The CDR3, as DNA: TGCAGTGCTAGCGGGGGTGGGAGATCGAACTATGGCTACACCTTC. This sequence encodes CSASGGGRSNYGYTF. The chain links TRBV20-1 to TRBJ1-2; D might be TRBD1 (5 bases). Germline V gene sequence: CDR1 DFQATT, CDR2 SNEGSKA (reference sequence). With 3 bases removed from V and 2 bases from J, the gap between germline ends came to 16 bases. The CDR3 spans 15 residues.

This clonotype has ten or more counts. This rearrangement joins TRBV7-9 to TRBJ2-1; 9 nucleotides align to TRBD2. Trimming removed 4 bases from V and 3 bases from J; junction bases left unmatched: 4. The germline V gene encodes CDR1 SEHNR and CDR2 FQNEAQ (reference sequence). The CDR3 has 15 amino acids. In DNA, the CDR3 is TGTGCCAGCAGCTCCCAAGCGGGAGGCTACAATGAGCAGTTCTTC. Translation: CASSSQAGGYNEQFF.

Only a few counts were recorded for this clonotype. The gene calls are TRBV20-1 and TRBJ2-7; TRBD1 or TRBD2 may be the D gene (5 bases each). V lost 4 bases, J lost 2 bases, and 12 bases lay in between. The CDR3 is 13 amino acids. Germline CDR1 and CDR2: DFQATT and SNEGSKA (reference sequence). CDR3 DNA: TGCAGTGCTAAAGGGGACGTAGCCTACGAGCAGTACTTC. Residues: CSAKGDVAYEQYF.

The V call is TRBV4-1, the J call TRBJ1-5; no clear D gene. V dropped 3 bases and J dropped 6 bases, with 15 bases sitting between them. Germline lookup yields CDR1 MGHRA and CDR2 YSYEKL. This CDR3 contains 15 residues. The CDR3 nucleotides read TGCGCCAGCAGCCACGGACTGGCCCCCAGTCAGCCCCAGCATTTT. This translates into CASSHGLAPSQPQHF.

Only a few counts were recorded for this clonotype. Here the CDR3 DNA reads TGCAGTGGAGCAGGAGACCTCCCTAGCACAGATACGCAGTATTTT. This encodes CSGAGDLPSTDTQYF. The J gene is TRBJ2-3, the V gene TRBV20-1; D gene unclear. CDR1 and CDR2 (germline): DFQATT, SNEGSKA (reference sequence). Trimming removed 7 bases at V and 0 bases at J, with 17 bases between. The CDR3 contains 15 residues.

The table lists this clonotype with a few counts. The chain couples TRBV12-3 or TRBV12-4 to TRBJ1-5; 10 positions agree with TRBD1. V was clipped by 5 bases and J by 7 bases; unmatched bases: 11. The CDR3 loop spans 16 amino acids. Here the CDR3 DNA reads TGTGCCAGCAGTCCCGTGACAGGGGGCGCGGGGCAGCCCCAGCATTTT. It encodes CASSPVTGGAGQPQHF.

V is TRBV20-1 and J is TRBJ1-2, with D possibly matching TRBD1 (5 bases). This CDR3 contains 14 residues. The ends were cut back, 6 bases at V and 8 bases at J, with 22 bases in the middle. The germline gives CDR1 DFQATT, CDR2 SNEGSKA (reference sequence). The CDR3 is CSASSTGTLGGYTF. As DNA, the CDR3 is TGCAGTGCAAGTAGTACCGGGACGCTTGGCGGCTACACCTTC.

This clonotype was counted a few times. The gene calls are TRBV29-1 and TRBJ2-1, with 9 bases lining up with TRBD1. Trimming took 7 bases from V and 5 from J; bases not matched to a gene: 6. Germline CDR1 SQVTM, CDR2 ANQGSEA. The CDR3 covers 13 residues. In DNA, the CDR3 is TGCAGCGCTTGGACAGGGGCGAACAATGAGCAGTTCTTC. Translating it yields CSAWTGANNEQFF.

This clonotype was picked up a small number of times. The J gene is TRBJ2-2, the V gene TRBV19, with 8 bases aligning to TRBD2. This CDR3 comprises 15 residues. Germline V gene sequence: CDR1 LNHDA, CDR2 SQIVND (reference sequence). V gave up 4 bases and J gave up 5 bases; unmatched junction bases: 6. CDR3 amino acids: CASSTSGSRTGELFF. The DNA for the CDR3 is TGTGCCAGTAGTACCAGCGGGAGTAGGACCGGGGAGCTGTTTTTT.

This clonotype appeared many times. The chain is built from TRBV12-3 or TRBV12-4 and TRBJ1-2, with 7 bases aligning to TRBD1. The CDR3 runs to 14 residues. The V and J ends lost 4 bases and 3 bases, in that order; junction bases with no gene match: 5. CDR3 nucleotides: TGTGCCAGCAGTTCCCGAGACAGGGACTATGGCTACACCTTC. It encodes CASSSRDRDYGYTF.

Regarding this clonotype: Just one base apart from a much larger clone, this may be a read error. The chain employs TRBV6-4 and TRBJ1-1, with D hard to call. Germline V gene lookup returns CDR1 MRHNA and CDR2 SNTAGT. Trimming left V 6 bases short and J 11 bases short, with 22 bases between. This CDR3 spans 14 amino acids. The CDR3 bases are TGTGCCAGCAGCGGGGTGGGCCTTAAAGGATGCGCTTTCTTT. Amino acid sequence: CASSGVGLKGCAFF.

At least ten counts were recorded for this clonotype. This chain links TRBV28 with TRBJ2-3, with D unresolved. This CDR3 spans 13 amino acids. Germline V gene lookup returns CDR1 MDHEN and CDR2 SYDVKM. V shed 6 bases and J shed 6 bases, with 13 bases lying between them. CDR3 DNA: TGTGCCAGCAGCCCCCCTGCCGTGGATACGCAGTATTTT. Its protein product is CASSPPAVDTQYF. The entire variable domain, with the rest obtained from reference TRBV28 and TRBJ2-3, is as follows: DVKVTQSSRYLVKRTGEKVFLECVQDMDHENMFWYRQDPGLGLRLIYFSYDVKMKEKGDIPEGYSVSREKKERFSLILESASTNQTSMYLCASSPPAVDTQYFGPGTRLTVL.

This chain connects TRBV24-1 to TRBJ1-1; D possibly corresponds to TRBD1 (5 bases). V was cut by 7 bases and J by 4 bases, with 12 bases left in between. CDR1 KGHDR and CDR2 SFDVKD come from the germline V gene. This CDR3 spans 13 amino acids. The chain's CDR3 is CATSGTGFTEAFF. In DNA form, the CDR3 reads TGTGCCACCAGCGGGACGGGTTTCACTGAAGCTTTCTTT.

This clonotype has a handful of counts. For the CDR3, the DNA is TGTGCCAGTAGTATACCCTGGCAGGGGGTTACATACAATGAGCAGTTCTTC. It is translated as CASSIPWQGVTYNEQFF. The chain carries TRBV19 and TRBJ2-1, with 7 nucleotides matching TRBD1. V gave up 2 bases and J gave up 4 bases; unmatched junction bases: 11. Germline CDR1 reads LNHDA; CDR2 reads SQIVND (reference sequence). The CDR3 spans 17 residues.

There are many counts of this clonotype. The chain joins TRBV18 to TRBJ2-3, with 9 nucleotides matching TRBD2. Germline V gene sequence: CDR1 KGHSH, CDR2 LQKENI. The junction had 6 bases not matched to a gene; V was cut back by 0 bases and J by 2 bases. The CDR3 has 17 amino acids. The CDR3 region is CASSPPGTSPLTDTQYF. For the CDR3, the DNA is TGTGCCAGCTCACCACCCGGGACTAGCCCCCTCACAGATACGCAGTATTTT.

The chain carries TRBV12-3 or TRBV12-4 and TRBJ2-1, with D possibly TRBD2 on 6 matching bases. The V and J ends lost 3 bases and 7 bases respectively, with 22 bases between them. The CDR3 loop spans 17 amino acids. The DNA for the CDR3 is TGTGCCAGCAGTTTTGGGTGGGAGCGGGCTAGAGGTAATGAGCAGTTCTTC. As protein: CASSFGWERARGNEQFF.

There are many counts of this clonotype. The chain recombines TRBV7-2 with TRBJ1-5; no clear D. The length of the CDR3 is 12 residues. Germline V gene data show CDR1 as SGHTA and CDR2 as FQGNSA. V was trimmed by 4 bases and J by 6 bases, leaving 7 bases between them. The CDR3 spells CASSWAGQPQHF. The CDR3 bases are TGTGCCAGCAGCTGGGCAGGTCAGCCCCAGCATTTT.

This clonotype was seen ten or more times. CDR3 bases: TGTGCCACCAGTGATTTCCCTCAGCCAGATACGCAGTATTTT. The encoded protein is CATSDFPQPDTQYF. The V gene is TRBV24-1, the J gene TRBJ2-3; D gene uncertain. This CDR3 contains 14 residues. The germline CDR1 and CDR2 sequences are KGHDR and SFDVKD. Between the trimmed V and J ends, which lost 1 base and 4 bases, there was a span of 8 bases.

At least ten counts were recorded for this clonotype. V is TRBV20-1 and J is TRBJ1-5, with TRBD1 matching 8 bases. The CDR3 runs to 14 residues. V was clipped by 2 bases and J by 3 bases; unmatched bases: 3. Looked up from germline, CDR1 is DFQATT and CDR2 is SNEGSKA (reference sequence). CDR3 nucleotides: TGCAGTGCTAGACCGGGACAGGTCAATCAGCCCCAGCATTTT. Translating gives CSARPGQVNQPQHF.

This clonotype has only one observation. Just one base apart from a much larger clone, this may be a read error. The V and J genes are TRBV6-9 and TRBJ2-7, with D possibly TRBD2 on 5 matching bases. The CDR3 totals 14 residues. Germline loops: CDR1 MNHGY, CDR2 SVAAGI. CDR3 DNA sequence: TGTGCCAGCTGTTACAGTGAGGGTAGCGACGAGCAGTACTTC. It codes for CASCYSEGSDEQYF.

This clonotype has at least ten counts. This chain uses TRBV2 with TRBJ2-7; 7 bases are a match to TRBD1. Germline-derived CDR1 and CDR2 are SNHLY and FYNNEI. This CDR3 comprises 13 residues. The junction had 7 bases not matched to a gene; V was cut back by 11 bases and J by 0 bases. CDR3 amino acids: CAGKGDSSYEQYF. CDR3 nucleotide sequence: TGTGCCGGCAAGGGGGACAGCTCCTACGAGCAGTACTTC.

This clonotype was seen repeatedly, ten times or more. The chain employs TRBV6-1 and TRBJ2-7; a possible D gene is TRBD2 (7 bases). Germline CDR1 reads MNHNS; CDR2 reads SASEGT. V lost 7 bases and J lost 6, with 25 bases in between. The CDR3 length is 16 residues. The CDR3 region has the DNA TGTGCCAGCACCCGGCAAGGGGGGGGGCTGAAGGGCGAGCAGTACTTC. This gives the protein CASTRQGGGLKGEQYF.

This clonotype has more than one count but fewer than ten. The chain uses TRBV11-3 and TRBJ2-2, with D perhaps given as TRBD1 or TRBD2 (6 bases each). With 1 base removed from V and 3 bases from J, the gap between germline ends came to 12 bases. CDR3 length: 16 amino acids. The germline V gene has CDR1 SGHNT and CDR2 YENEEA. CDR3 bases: TGTGCCAGCAGCTTAGGGGGGGCGCTGGACACCGGGGAGCTGTTTTTT. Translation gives CASSLGGALDTGELFF.

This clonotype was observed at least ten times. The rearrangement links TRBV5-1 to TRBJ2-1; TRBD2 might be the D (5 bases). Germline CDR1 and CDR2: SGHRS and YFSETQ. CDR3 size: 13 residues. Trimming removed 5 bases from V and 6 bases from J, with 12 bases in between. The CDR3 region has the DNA TGCGCCAGCAGGGCTAGCCTCCCCAATGAGCAGTTCTTC. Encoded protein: CASRASLPNEQFF.

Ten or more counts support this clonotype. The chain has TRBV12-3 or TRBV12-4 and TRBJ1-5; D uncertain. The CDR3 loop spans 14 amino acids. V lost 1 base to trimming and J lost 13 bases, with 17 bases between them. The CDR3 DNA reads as TGTGCCAGCAGTTTAGAATCTTTACGGACTGCTCAGCATTTT. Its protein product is CASSLESLRTAQHF.